The clone carrying this T cell receptor (beta chain) has more than one count but fewer than ten. The antigen is undetermined. CD4+ and CD8+ T cells were sorted from PBMCs. CDR1 and CDR2 from the germline V gene are MNHEY and SVGAGI. The CDR3 consists of 15 residues. V was pared by 3 bases and J by 6 bases, with 11 bases of the junction left unmatched. Isolated RNA was reverse transcribed into cDNA used as the sequencing template. Method: immunoSEQ multiplex PCR; TCRdb's copy keeps in-frame clones and lacks some. The profile covers hundreds of thousands of clones, with more than 45% appearing a single time and 0.45% taken by the ten largest. This entry is derived from a study of CD8+ T cells in alopecia areata. Study-wide background: Patients in the treated group were given tofacitinib by mouth, 5 to 10 mg twice a day. Tofacitinib continued for 6 to 18 months and was then withheld for 6 months. Study results and caveats: Lesional scalp, especially alopecia totalis/universalis, showed higher clonality than normal scalp.

The J gene is TRBJ2-7, the V gene TRBV6-5; TRBD1 aligns across 7 bases. The source material was CD4+ T cells sorted from blood, sampled at week 0. The TCR comes from a human donor with alopecia areata. The CDR3 DNA is TGTGCCAGCAGTTATCAGGTCGACAGGGTCGGCGAGCAGTACTTC. Protein sequence: CASSYQVDRVGEQYF.